The 26 T cell receptor beta chains given below trace back to one sample, sequenced in a study of blood T cell repertoires in COVID-19. TCRdb keeps only in-frame clones here, not all; method: immunoSEQ multiplex PCR. The data contain approximately 330,000 clones, around 89% of them singletons. Sequencing used peripheral blood. These receptor sequences come from a woman aged 40-49 years with COVID-19, enrolled during active disease.

The gene calls are TRBV24-1 and TRBJ1-1, with D perhaps matching TRBD1 (6 bases). Germline CDR1 KGHDR, CDR2 SFDVKD. This CDR3 spans 11 amino acids. The ends were cut back, 10 bases at V and 11 bases at J, with 16 bases in the middle. The CDR3 sequence: CATGDIRRAFF. CDR3 in DNA: TGTGCCACTGGGGACATCCGGCGGGCTTTCTTT.

This sequence joins TRBV7-3 and TRBJ2-3; a weak D match, TRBD1 (6 bases). Trimming stripped 5 bases from V and 5 bases from J, with 11 bases between. Per germline, CDR1 SGHTA and CDR2 FQGTGA. The CDR3 spans 13 residues. CDR3 in amino acids: CASSPTGRDTQYF. DNA for the CDR3: TGTGCCAGCAGCCCCACAGGGAGAGATACGCAGTATTTT.

The chain combines TRBV28 with TRBJ1-3; D may be TRBD1 (6 bases). CDR3 length: 15 amino acids. Germline V gives CDR1 MDHEN, CDR2 SYDVKM. Between the trimmed V and J ends, which lost 5 bases and 0 bases, there was a span of 11 bases. CDR3 in amino acids: CASSLQGLSGNTIYF. In DNA, the CDR3 is TGTGCCAGCAGTCTTCAGGGGCTCTCTGGAAACACCATATATTTT.

V is TRBV19 and J is TRBJ2-3; D is possibly TRBD2 (5 bases). Germline V gives CDR1 LNHDA, CDR2 SQIVND (reference sequence). V dropped 8 bases and J dropped 0 bases, with 15 bases sitting between them. This CDR3 has 15 residues. CDR3 sequence reads: CASLNSGISTDTQYF. The DNA for the CDR3 is TGTGCCAGTTTGAACAGCGGTATCAGCACAGATACGCAGTATTTT.

The genes are TRBV6-5 and TRBJ1-2; D unresolved. The V gene lost 6 bases and the J gene lost 3 bases, with 8 bases spanning the gap. From germline, CDR1 is MNHEY and CDR2 SVGAGI. The CDR3 covers 12 residues. CDR3 nucleotides: TGTGCCAGCAGCCGTTCAGACTATGGCTACACCTTC. It encodes CASSRSDYGYTF.

This clone was observed a few times. J is TRBJ1-1 and V is TRBV5-1; D gene uncertain. Germline V gene sequence: CDR1 SGHRS, CDR2 YFSETQ. This CDR3 comprises 16 residues. V was shortened by 3 bases and J by 0 bases, with 15 bases between the two germline ends. The CDR3 is CASSWQAGTVNTEAFF. The DNA of the CDR3 is TGCGCCAGCAGCTGGCAGGCGGGCACAGTGAACACTGAAGCTTTCTTT.

The rearrangement joins TRBV28 to TRBJ2-3; 7 bases are shared with TRBD1. Looked up from germline, CDR1 is MDHEN and CDR2 is SYDVKM. The CDR3 runs 16 residues. V lost 6 bases and J lost 5; bases outside the gene matches: 14. The CDR3 protein is CASSHGTATRVDTQYF. CDR3 sequence (DNA): TGTGCCAGCAGCCACGGGACAGCTACACGGGTAGATACGCAGTATTTT.

The J gene is TRBJ1-2, the V gene TRBV3-1 (or the pseudogene TRBV3-2); a weak D match, TRBD1 (5 bases). Trimming shortened V by 0 bases and J by 3 bases, and 14 bases separated the two germline ends. Per the germline V gene, CDR1 is LGHDT and CDR2 is YNNKEL (reference sequence). CDR3 length: 16 residues. The CDR3 DNA follows: TGTGCCAGCAGCCAAGAACCGGGGGATGGGGACTATGGCTACACCTTC. As protein: CASSQEPGDGDYGYTF.

Turning to this clone: Other DNA sequences in this specimen translate into the identical CDR3. The chain is built from TRBV11-2 and TRBJ1-5; 7 bases agree with TRBD1. CDR1 is SGHAT and CDR2 is FQNNGV in the germline V gene. The trim removed 1 base at V and 1 base at J, leaving 1 base unmatched. This CDR3 comprises 15 residues. DNA for the CDR3: TGTGCCAGCAGCTTAGGAGGGGGCAGCAATCAGCCCCAGCATTTT. It yields the protein CASSLGGGSNQPQHF.

J is TRBJ2-2 and V is TRBV7-8; perhaps TRBD1 as D (6 bases). The length of the CDR3 is 16 residues. The germline V and J ends were trimmed by 2 bases and 4 bases, with 14 bases remaining between them. CDR1 is SGHVS and CDR2 is FQNEAQ in the germline V gene. CDR3 in amino acids: CASSLRRGVSTGELFF. In DNA form, the CDR3 reads TGTGCCAGCAGCTTACGCAGGGGCGTTAGCACCGGGGAGCTGTTTTTT. Full variable domain (outside the CDR3, taken from reference TRBV7-8 and TRBJ2-2): GAGVSQSPRYKVAKRGQDVALRCDPISGHVSLFWYQQALGQGPEFLTYFQNEAQLDKSGLPSDRFFAERPEGSVSTLKIQRTQQEDSAVYLCASSLRRGVSTGELFFGEGSRLTVL.

V is TRBV5-1 and J is TRBJ1-4, with D perhaps matching TRBD1 (5 bases). The V and J ends lost 0 bases and 5 bases respectively, with 8 bases between them. CDR1 is SGHRS and CDR2 is YFSETQ in the germline V gene. The CDR3 is made up of 14 amino acids. The CDR3 spells CASSLGRANEKLFF. The CDR3 DNA is TGCGCCAGCAGCTTGGGCAGGGCCAATGAAAAACTGTTTTTT.

CDR3 DNA sequence: TGTGCCAGCAGCTTAGCACCTAGTCCCTCCTACAATGAGCAGTTCTTC. It is translated as CASSLAPSPSYNEQFF. The rearrangement links TRBV11-2 to TRBJ2-1; D not resolved. CDR3 length: 16 amino acids. Germline CDR1 and CDR2: SGHAT and FQNNGV. V was pared by 1 base and J by 0 bases, with 10 bases between.

The chain joins TRBV28 to TRBJ1-6; D is perhaps TRBD1 (6 bases). Between the trimmed V and J ends, which lost 1 base and 5 bases, there was a span of 12 bases. The CDR3 runs 16 residues. Germline values: CDR1 MDHEN, CDR2 SYDVKM. CDR3 in DNA: TGTGCCAGCAGTTTATTACAGGGTTTTCATAATTCACCCCTCCACTTT. This encodes CASSLLQGFHNSPLHF.

The V call is TRBV7-2, the J call TRBJ1-2; the D gene is possibly TRBD1 (6 bases). Germline V gene data show CDR1 as SGHTA and CDR2 as FQGNSA. The CDR3 has 12 amino acids. Trimming shortened V by 5 bases and J by 6 bases, and 10 bases separated the two germline ends. CDR3: CASSPQGDGYTF. The DNA for the CDR3 is TGTGCCAGCAGCCCACAGGGTGATGGCTACACCTTC.

The chain uses TRBV7-9 and TRBJ2-5, with TRBD2 matching 11 bases. The V and J ends lost 3 bases and 5 bases, in that order; junction bases with no gene match: 2. Germline CDR1 reads SEHNR; CDR2 reads FQNEAQ (reference sequence). The length of the CDR3 is 14 residues. The DNA of the CDR3 is TGTGCCAGCAGCTTTAGACTAGCGGGGGAGACCCAGTACTTC. It is translated as CASSFRLAGETQYF.

This rearrangement joins TRBV30 to TRBJ2-7; D perhaps matches TRBD1 (6 bases). This CDR3 is built from 13 residues. V was cut by 6 bases and J by 5 bases, with 17 bases left in between. The germline CDR1 and CDR2 sequences are GTSNPN and SVGIG (reference sequence). DNA of the CDR3: TGTGCCTGCTCAAACCAGGGGAACAACGAGCAGTACTTC. Its protein product is CACSNQGNNEQYF.

A word on this clone: This sample includes further DNA sequences coding for the same CDR3. The V gene is TRBV5-4, the J gene TRBJ2-2, with a possible D match to TRBD1 (6 bases). V dropped 2 bases and J dropped 5 bases, with 7 bases sitting between them. The CDR3 loop spans 13 amino acids. The germline V gene encodes CDR1 SGHNT and CDR2 YYREEE (reference sequence). CDR3 loop: CASSFQGTGELFF. The CDR3 DNA follows: TGTGCCAGCAGCTTTCAGGGGACCGGGGAGCTGTTTTTT.

The genes are TRBV7-9 and TRBJ1-4, with 10 bases matching TRBD1. J gave up 4 bases and V 4 bases, and 12 bases lay outside the gene matches. The CDR3 has 18 residues. Germline CDR1 and CDR2: SEHNR and FQNEAQ (reference sequence). CDR3 sequence: CASSWDPTGGRGNEKLFF. As DNA, the CDR3 is TGTGCCAGCAGCTGGGATCCGACAGGGGGCAGGGGTAATGAAAAACTGTTTTTT.

This chain uses TRBV7-8 with TRBJ2-5; weak D call: TRBD2 (6 bases). CDR3 length equals 15 residues. CDR1 SGHVS and CDR2 FQNEAQ come from the germline V gene. V lost 1 base and J lost 4, with 13 bases in between. CDR3 sequence reads: CASSLGGGGTETQYF. Written as DNA, the CDR3 is TGTGCCAGCAGCTTAGGGGGCGGCGGGACAGAGACCCAGTACTTC.

The rearrangement joins TRBV6-5 to TRBJ2-5; the D gene is possibly TRBD2 (6 bases). Germline loops: CDR1 MNHEY, CDR2 SVGAGI. CDR3 length: 15 amino acids. V was pared by 6 bases and J by 5 bases, with 19 bases between. In DNA, the CDR3 is TGTGCCAGCAGCCCGCGGACTACGCCTTATGAGACCCAGTACTTC. Translated, it gives CASSPRTTPYETQYF.

V is TRBV5-4 and J is TRBJ2-1; D gene unclear. This CDR3 has 13 amino acids. With 2 bases removed from V and 8 bases from J, the gap between germline ends came to 11 bases. Germline CDR1 and CDR2: SGHNT and YYREEE (reference sequence). The chain's CDR3 is CASSFETKYEQFF. The CDR3 DNA reads as TGTGCCAGCAGCTTCGAAACTAAATATGAGCAGTTCTTC.

The chain links TRBV4-3 to TRBJ1-4; possibly TRBD1 for D (6 bases). The CDR3 sequence is 18 residues long. V gave up 1 base and J gave up 4 bases, with 19 bases separating them. The germline CDR1 and CDR2 sequences are LGHNA and YSLEER. The CDR3 bases are TGCGCCAGCAGCCAAGTCGGCAGGGGAGATGGGGATAATGAAAAACTGTTTTTT. It translates to CASSQVGRGDGDNEKLFF.

This clone was seen a few times. The chain links TRBV11-2 to TRBJ1-1; D gene ambiguous. This CDR3 is 12 amino acids long. Germline V CDR1 and CDR2: SGHAT, FQNNGV. V dropped 6 bases and J dropped 3 bases, with 8 bases sitting between them. The CDR3 protein is CASSYRDTEAFF. DNA of the CDR3: TGTGCCAGCAGTTATCGGGACACTGAAGCTTTCTTT.

This chain connects TRBV27 to TRBJ1-1; no definite D call. V dropped 1 base and J dropped 4 bases, with 10 bases sitting between them. Germline CDR1 MNHEY, CDR2 SMNVEV (reference sequence). The CDR3 runs 14 residues. The CDR3 region has the DNA TGTGCCAGCAGTTTATTCCGGGTCGGCACTGAAGCTTTCTTT. Protein product: CASSLFRVGTEAFF.

The rearrangement joins TRBV28 to TRBJ2-3; TRBD1 is a possible D gene (5 bases). This CDR3 contains 14 residues. CDR1 and CDR2 (germline): MDHEN, SYDVKM. Trimming took 5 bases from V and 2 from J, leaving 11 bases between them. The CDR3 spells CASSTSDNTDTQYF. CDR3 DNA: TGTGCCAGCAGTACCTCGGACAACACAGATACGCAGTATTTT.

The V call is TRBV27, the J call TRBJ2-3, with D perhaps matching TRBD2 (5 bases). Per germline, CDR1 MNHEY and CDR2 SMNVEV (reference sequence). The CDR3 sequence is 14 residues long. V lost 6 bases, J lost 0 bases, and 10 bases lay in between. The CDR3 is CASRLGVSTDTQYF. The CDR3 region has the DNA TGTGCCAGCAGGCTCGGGGTTAGCACAGATACGCAGTATTTT.